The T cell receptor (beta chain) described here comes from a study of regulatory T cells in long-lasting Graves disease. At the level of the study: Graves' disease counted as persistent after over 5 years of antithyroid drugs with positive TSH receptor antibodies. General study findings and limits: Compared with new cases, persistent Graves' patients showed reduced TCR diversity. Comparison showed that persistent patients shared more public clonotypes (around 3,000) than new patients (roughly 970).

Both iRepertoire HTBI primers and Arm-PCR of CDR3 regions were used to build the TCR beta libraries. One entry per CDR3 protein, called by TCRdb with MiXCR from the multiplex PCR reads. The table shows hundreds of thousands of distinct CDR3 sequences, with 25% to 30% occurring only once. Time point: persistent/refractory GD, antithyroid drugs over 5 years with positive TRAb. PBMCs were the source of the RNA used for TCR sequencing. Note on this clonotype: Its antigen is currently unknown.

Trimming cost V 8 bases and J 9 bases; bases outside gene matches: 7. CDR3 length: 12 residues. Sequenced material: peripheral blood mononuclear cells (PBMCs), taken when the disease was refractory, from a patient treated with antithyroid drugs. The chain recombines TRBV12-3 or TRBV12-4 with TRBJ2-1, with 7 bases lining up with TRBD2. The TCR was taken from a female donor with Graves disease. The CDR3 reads CASQFGGGEQFF. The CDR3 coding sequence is TGTGCCAGCCAGTTTGGGGGGGGTGAGCAGTTCTTC.